The rows below give T cell receptor beta chains drawn from one sample of a study of CD8+CD57+ T cells in acquired aplastic anemia. TCRdb processed the reads anew with MiXCR; each CDR3 protein has one entry. The data contain about 220,000 distinct CDR3 sequences, about a third of them singletons. The sample consisted of sorted CD4+, CD8+, or CD8+CD57+ T cells (not recorded which) from PBMCs. The receptors here all came from a human donor in good health, serving as a control. Each CDR3 is given without its conserved first and last residue.

j_gene	v_gene	CDR3aa
TRBJ2-7	TRBV20-1	SARDGRGSYEQY
TRBJ2-7	TRBV2	ASRRDSNYEQY
TRBJ1-1	TRBV27	ASSFRQGRTEAF
TRBJ1-2	TRBV10-3	AISDSSSNYGYT
TRBJ2-3	TRBV11-1	ASSFRAGVSDTQY
TRBJ1-1	TRBV15	ATSKKRNTEAF
TRBJ2-7	TRBV3-1	ASSQGRRTGFYEQY
TRBJ1-2	TRBV2	ASSEQGAGGYT
TRBJ1-4	TRBV5-4	ARSLLGEKLF
TRBJ2-3	TRBV10-2	ASARQITDTQY
TRBJ1-1	TRBV7-2	ASNRDSFGTEAF
TRBJ1-2	TRBV7-9	ASSLLQGDPYGYT
TRBJ2-5	TRBV5-1	ASSLFPTVREETQY
TRBJ2-7	TRBV5-1	ASSPSTSGYGSYEQY
TRBJ2-7	TRBV18	ASHPGSYEQY
TRBJ2-3	TRBV10-3	AIRPEGTDTQY
TRBJ1-6	TRBV5-1	ASSLAPVGVINSPLH
TRBJ2-1	TRBV7-3	ASSFEDRGQF
TRBJ2-5	TRBV5-1	ASSLRAGGWETQY
TRBJ1-3	TRBV12-3/TRBV12-4	ASSFWQGRNTIY
TRBJ1-1	TRBV19	ASSRTRKAF
TRBJ2-7	TRBV7-3	ASSLGGLDYEQY
TRBJ1-6	TRBV12-3/TRBV12-4	ASSFVTGDSPLH
TRBJ2-5	TRBV2	ASRGGGGETQY
TRBJ1-2	TRBV27	ASRGGVLGGYT
TRBJ1-6	TRBV7-2	ASSDPRGHASPLH
TRBJ2-7	TRBV12-3/TRBV12-4	ASTPGTGHLYEQY
TRBJ1-1	TRBV7-9	ASSSWTVNTEAF
TRBJ1-1	TRBV10-3	ASSYHPRGYTEAF
TRBJ2-5	TRBV5-1	ASSFFGGGETQY
TRBJ1-2	TRBV19	ASSIITGLYT
TRBJ1-3	TRBV6-2/TRBV6-3	ASIRGSSGNTIY
TRBJ1-6	TRBV12-3/TRBV12-4	ASRIQGTSPLH
TRBJ2-1	TRBV11-2	ASSPSGRRNEQF
TRBJ2-7	TRBV7-6	ASSFGTYEQY
TRBJ2-3	TRBV14	ASSQERAAFTDTQY
TRBJ1-2	TRBV7-2	ASSSTPYYGYT
TRBJ1-5	TRBV15	ATSRPDLTGNDQPQH
TRBJ1-2	TRBV4-1	ASGKGSYGYT
TRBJ1-2	TRBV19	ASRNTGGYGYT
TRBJ1-6	TRBV6-5	ASSYSPDRAHNSPLH
TRBJ2-5	TRBV10-3	AISGGETQY
TRBJ2-1	TRBV20-1	SARESFFGTLGSEQF
TRBJ2-5	TRBV7-2	ASSLVGGTVGETQY
TRBJ1-1	TRBV19	ASSITGQGVAEAF
TRBJ2-1	TRBV20-1	SARTSVDEQF
TRBJ2-4	TRBV20-1	SAKTGEAKNIQY